One and the same sample provided the 18 T cell receptor beta chains below, sequenced in a study of blood T cell repertoires in COVID-19. Using immunoSEQ multiplex PCR, the repertoire was profiled, and TCRdb retains in-frame clones only, with some absent. The sample has about 150,000 clones, 70% to 85% seen once. Sequencing used peripheral blood. These receptors came from a man between 60 and 75 years old with COVID-19, enrolled during active disease.

This chain uses TRBV18 with TRBJ2-3; TRBD1 might be the D (5 bases). The CDR3 runs 13 residues. CDR1 KGHSH and CDR2 LQKENI come from the germline V gene. Trimming pared 5 bases from V and 1 base from J, leaving 7 bases between. The CDR3 here is CASSATGTDTQYF. The CDR3 DNA reads as TGTGCCAGCTCAGCGACAGGCACAGATACGCAGTATTTT.

Here the CDR3 DNA reads TGTGCCAGCAGCTTAGGGGCATCCTACAATGAGCAGTTCTTC. Amino acid sequence: CASSLGASYNEQFF. The chain is built from TRBV11-3 and TRBJ2-1; the D is unclear. The CDR3 has 14 residues. The V gene's germline CDR1 is SGHNT and CDR2 YENEEA. The ends were cut back, 1 base at V and 1 base at J, with 5 bases in the middle.

The J gene is TRBJ1-1, the V gene TRBV18; 11 positions match TRBD1. This CDR3 is built from 15 residues. Looked up from germline, CDR1 is KGHSH and CDR2 is LQKENI. V was pared by 3 bases and J by 5 bases, with 5 bases of the junction left unmatched. The CDR3 loop is CASSPWDRGGTEAFF. The CDR3 region has the DNA TGTGCCAGCTCACCGTGGGACAGGGGGGGAACTGAAGCTTTCTTT.

The genes are TRBV10-2 and TRBJ2-1, with a tentative D call TRBD2 (6 bases). CDR3 length: 15 amino acids. Trimming removed 2 bases from V and 3 bases from J, with 11 bases in between. Germline CDR1 reads WSHSY; CDR2 reads SAAADI. The CDR3 DNA is TGCGCCAGCAGTGAGACGGGACTTGGCTACAATGAGCAGTTCTTC. Its translation: CASSETGLGYNEQFF.

Comments on this clone: In the same sample, other DNA sequences code for this CDR3. The V and J genes are TRBV3-1 (or the pseudogene TRBV3-2) and TRBJ2-3; D is ambiguous. V lost 4 bases and J lost 6, with 8 bases in between. The V gene's germline CDR1 is LGHDT and CDR2 YNNKEL (reference sequence). The CDR3 has 12 residues. The CDR3 DNA reads TGTGCCAGCAGCCCAACGCGGGATACGCAGTATTTT. This encodes CASSPTRDTQYF.

V gene TRBV19 combines with J gene TRBJ1-2; no clear D. Germline CDR1 LNHDA, CDR2 SQIVND (reference sequence). V was clipped by 3 bases and J by 0 bases, with 8 bases between them. This CDR3 contains 14 residues. The CDR3 coding sequence is TGTGCCAGTAGTATGTCAACAGCTAACTATGGCTACACCTTC. Translation gives CASSMSTANYGYTF. The full variable domain, rest sourced from reference TRBV19 and TRBJ1-2, is DGGITQSPKYLFRKEGQNVTLSCEQNLNHDAMYWYRQDPGQGLRLIYYSQIVNDFQKGDIAEGYSVSREKKESFPLTVTSAQKNPTAFYLCASSMSTANYGYTFGSGTRLTVV.

This clone has just a few counts. V usage is TRBV28 and J usage is TRBJ2-7, with D perhaps matching TRBD1 (6 bases). The CDR3 is made up of 14 amino acids. Germline assignment: CDR1 MDHEN and CDR2 SYDVKM. V was pared by 3 bases and J by 0 bases, with 9 bases between. CDR3 coding DNA: TGTGCCAGCAGTTTCAGGGGAAGCTCCTACGAGCAGTACTTC. It translates to CASSFRGSSYEQYF.

This chain joins TRBV11-2 and TRBJ2-7; 7 positions agree with TRBD1. The germline V gene encodes CDR1 SGHAT and CDR2 FQNNGV. This CDR3 region has 17 residues. Losses at the gene ends were 6 bases for V and 4 bases for J; bases not matched to a gene: 18. The CDR3 spells CASSRTPIGGAGYEQYF. CDR3 in DNA: TGTGCCAGCAGTAGGACTCCAATAGGGGGCGCCGGATACGAGCAGTACTTC. The full variable domain, in which reference TRBV11-2 and TRBJ2-7 provide the parts outside the CDR3, is EAGVAQSPRYKIIEKRQSVAFWCNPISGHATLYWYQQILGQGPKLLIQFQNNGVVDDSQLPKDRFSAERLKGVDSTLKIQPAKLEDSAVYLCASSRTPIGGAGYEQYFGPGTRLTVT.

This clone has just one count. The chain uses TRBV3-1 (or the pseudogene TRBV3-2) and TRBJ1-2; TRBD1 agrees at 8 bases. With V trimmed by 6 bases and J by 1 base, 10 bases remained unmatched. This CDR3 region has 16 residues. Germline loops: CDR1 LGHDT, CDR2 YNNKEL (reference sequence). As DNA, the CDR3 is TGTGCCAGCAGTCCCGGGACAGGAGGAATTAACTATGGCTACACCTTC. Translation: CASSPGTGGINYGYTF.

V and J are TRBV27 and TRBJ1-4; 7 bases line up with TRBD1. CDR1 is MNHEY, CDR2 SMNVEV, per germline (reference sequence). This CDR3 region has 15 residues. The J segment lost 2 bases and the V segment lost 5 bases, leaving 5 bases of the junction unmatched. The CDR3 is CASSPQGLTNEKLFF. For the CDR3, the DNA is TGTGCCAGCAGTCCACAGGGGTTGACTAATGAAAAACTGTTTTTT.

This chain uses TRBV2 with TRBJ2-2, with 8 nucleotides matching TRBD1. V lost 11 bases to trimming and J lost 5 bases; unmatched junction nucleotides: 1. The CDR3 runs 11 residues. CDR1 and CDR2 from the germline V gene are SNHLY and FYNNEI. As DNA, the CDR3 is TGTGCCCACAGGGGGACCGGGGAGCTGTTTTTT. Amino acids: CAHRGTGELFF.

Only one count was recorded for this clone. The chain couples TRBV3-1 (or the pseudogene TRBV3-2) to TRBJ2-7; TRBD2 might be the D (5 bases). The CDR3 extends over 15 amino acids. V was shortened by 4 bases and J by 0 bases, with 13 bases between the two germline ends. Germline values: CDR1 LGHDT, CDR2 YNNKEL (reference sequence). Here the CDR3 DNA reads TGTGCCAGCAGCCCCCGGGTTGGGAGCTCCTACGAGCAGTACTTC. Translated, it gives CASSPRVGSSYEQYF.

The chain recombines TRBV5-6 with TRBJ2-1; D unclear. Germline assignment: CDR1 SGHDT and CDR2 YYEEEE. Deletions cut 4 bases from V and 9 bases from J, with 14 bases between. The length of the CDR3 is 13 residues. CDR3 sequence (DNA): TGTGCCAGCAGCCGCGAGCTATGGAGTGAGCAGTTCTTC. Translating gives CASSRELWSEQFF.

V gene TRBV7-3 combines with J gene TRBJ2-1, with D possibly being TRBD1 (6 bases). Germline CDR1 SGHTA, CDR2 FQGTGA. This CDR3 has 12 residues. V was shortened by 1 base and J by 13 bases, with 11 bases between the two germline ends. The CDR3 loop is CASSLSRGRQFF. DNA of the CDR3: TGTGCCAGCAGCTTAAGCAGGGGACGCCAGTTCTTC.

This clone was counted only a few times. The V call is TRBV6-2 or TRBV6-3, the J call TRBJ2-7; 11 nucleotides line up with TRBD1. Germline CDR1 reads MNHEY; CDR2 reads SVGEGT. The CDR3 is 17 amino acids. Trimming at V came to 5 bases and at J to 1 base, leaving 10 bases not matched to a gene. As DNA, the CDR3 is TGTGCCAGCAGTCTCCGGACAGGGGGCATTGGGTCCTACGAGCAGTACTTC. This gives the protein CASSLRTGGIGSYEQYF.

CDR3 sequence (DNA): TGTGCCAGCAGCCGAGGACAGGGTCAAGGCACTGAAGCTTTCTTT. Encoded protein: CASSRGQGQGTEAFF. The chain carries TRBV27 and TRBJ1-1, with 8 positions matching TRBD1. The CDR3 has 15 amino acids. Germline loops: CDR1 MNHEY, CDR2 SMNVEV (reference sequence). Trimming removed 6 bases from V and 4 bases from J; junction bases left unmatched: 10.

V gene TRBV7-2 combines with J gene TRBJ1-1, with a tentative D call TRBD1 (6 bases). The CDR3 runs 14 residues. Germline lookup yields CDR1 SGHTA and CDR2 FQGNSA. V lost 4 bases and J lost 1, with 10 bases in between. The CDR3 sequence: CASSSQGSNTEAFF. The CDR3 DNA reads TGTGCCAGCAGCTCACAGGGATCGAACACTGAAGCTTTCTTT.

The chain recombines TRBV7-9 with TRBJ2-1; 7 positions match TRBD1. Germline V gene sequence: CDR1 SEHNR, CDR2 FQNEAQ (reference sequence). The length of the CDR3 is 15 residues. With V trimmed by 5 bases and J by 6 bases, 10 bases remained unmatched. The CDR3 region has the DNA TGTGCCAGCAGCCTAGACAGGGCCCTGACCAATGAGCAGTTCTTC. This translates into CASSLDRALTNEQFF.